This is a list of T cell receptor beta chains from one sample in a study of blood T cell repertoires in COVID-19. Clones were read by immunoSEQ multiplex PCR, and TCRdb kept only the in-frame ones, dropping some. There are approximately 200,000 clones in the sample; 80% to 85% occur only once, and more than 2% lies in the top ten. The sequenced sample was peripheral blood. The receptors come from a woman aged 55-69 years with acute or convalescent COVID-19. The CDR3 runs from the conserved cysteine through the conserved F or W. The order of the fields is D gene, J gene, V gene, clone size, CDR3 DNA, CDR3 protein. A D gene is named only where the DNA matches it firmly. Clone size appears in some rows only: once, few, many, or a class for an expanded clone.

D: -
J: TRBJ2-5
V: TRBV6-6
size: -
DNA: TGTGCCAGCAGACTTACAGGTGACCAAGAGACCCAGTACTTC
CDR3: CASRLTGDQETQYF

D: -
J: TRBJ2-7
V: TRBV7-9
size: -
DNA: TGTGCCAGCACAAGGGGTGGGTCCTACGAGCAGTACTTC
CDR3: CASTRGGSYEQYF

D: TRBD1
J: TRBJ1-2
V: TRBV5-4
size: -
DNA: TGTGCCAGCAGCTTCCCGCCGGGACAGGGGAATGGCTACACCTTC
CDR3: CASSFPPGQGNGYTF

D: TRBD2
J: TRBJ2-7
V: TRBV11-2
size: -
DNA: TGTGCCAGCAGCTCTATTTGGACTAGCGGGGGTAAGGTGCAGTACTTC
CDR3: CASSSIWTSGGKVQYF

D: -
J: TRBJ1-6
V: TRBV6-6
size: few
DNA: TGTGCCAGCAAGGAGGAGGCCTATAATTCACCCCTCCACTTT
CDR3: CASKEEAYNSPLHF

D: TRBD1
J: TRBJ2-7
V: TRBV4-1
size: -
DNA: TGCGCCAGCAGCCCCTACCCCGGGAAGGGGGCCTCCTACGAGCAGTACTTC
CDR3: CASSPYPGKGASYEQYF

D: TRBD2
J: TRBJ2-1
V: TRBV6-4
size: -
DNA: TGTGCCAGCATGGTGGTTTGGCTAGCGGGGGGGCCGAATGAGCAGTTCTTC
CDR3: CASMVVWLAGGPNEQFF

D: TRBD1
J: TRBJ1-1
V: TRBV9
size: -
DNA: TGTGCCAGCAGCGTAGCCCCGAGGACAGGACAAAACACTGAAGCTTTCTTT
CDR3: CASSVAPRTGQNTEAFF

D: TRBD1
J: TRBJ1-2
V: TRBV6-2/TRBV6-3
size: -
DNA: TGTGCCAGCAGTTACCCGGGACAGGGGAACTATGGCTACACCTTC
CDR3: CASSYPGQGNYGYTF

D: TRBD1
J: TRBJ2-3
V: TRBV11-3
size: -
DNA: TGTGCCAGCAGCTTAGGGACCACGGGACAGGTAACAGATACGCAGTATTTT
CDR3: CASSLGTTGQVTDTQYF

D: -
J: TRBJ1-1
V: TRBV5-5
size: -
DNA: TGTGCCAGCAGCTGGGAAAGACAGGTGATGAACACTGAAGCTTTCTTT
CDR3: CASSWERQVMNTEAFF

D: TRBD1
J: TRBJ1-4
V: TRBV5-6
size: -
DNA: TGTGCCAGCAGCAGACAGGGTGTGACTAATGAAAAACTGTTTTTT
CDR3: CASSRQGVTNEKLFF

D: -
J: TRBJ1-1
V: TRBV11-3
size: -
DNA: TGTGCCAGCAGCCAAAACAGGGTTTCTGAAGCTTTCTTT
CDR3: CASSQNRVSEAFF

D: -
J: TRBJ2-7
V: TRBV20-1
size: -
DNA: TGCAGTGCTAGAGGCGGCCACGAGCAGTACTTC
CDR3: CSARGGHEQYF

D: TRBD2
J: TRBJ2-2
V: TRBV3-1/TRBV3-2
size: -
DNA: TGTGCCAGCAGCCAAATAGCGGGGGGGCACACCGGGGAGCTGTTTTTT
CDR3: CASSQIAGGHTGELFF

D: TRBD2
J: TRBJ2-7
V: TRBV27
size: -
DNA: TGTGCCAGCTGGTCTAGCGGGGTTGTTTTCGAGCAGTACTTC
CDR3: CASWSSGVVFEQYF

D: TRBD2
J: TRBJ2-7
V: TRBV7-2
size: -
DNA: TGTGCCAGCAGCCTCGAGAGGCCAGCGGGGAGCTCCTACGAGCAGTACTTC
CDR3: CASSLERPAGSSYEQYF

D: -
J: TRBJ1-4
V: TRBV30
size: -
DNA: TGTGCCTGGACTCTTAATGAAAAACTGTTTTTT
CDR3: CAWTLNEKLFF

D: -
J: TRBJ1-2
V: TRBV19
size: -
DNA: TGTGCCAGTAGTATGCTGGGAGCCTATCTTGGCTACACCTTC
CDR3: CASSMLGAYLGYTF

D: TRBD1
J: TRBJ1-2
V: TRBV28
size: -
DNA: TGTGCCAGCATGGACATTCGACAGGGGGGGTATGGCTACACCTTC
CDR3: CASMDIRQGGYGYTF

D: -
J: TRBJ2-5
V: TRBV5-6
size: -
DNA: TGTGCCAGCAGCTCCAGGGTTAAGGGCCAAGAGACCCAGTACTTC
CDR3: CASSSRVKGQETQYF

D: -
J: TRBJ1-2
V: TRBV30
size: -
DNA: TGTGCCTGGAGTGTATCGGAGCTCAACTATGGCTACACCTTC
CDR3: CAWSVSELNYGYTF

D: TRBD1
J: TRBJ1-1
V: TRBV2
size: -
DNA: TGTGCCAGCAGAGGGGACAGGGGGCCCACTGAAGCTTTCTTT
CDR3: CASRGDRGPTEAFF

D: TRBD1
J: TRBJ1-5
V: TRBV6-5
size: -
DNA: TGTGCCAGTATTGACAGGGGCAGGAGTCAGCCCCAGCATTTT
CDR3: CASIDRGRSQPQHF

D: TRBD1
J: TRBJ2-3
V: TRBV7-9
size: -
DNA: TGTGCCAGCAGTCACAAACCGGGACAGTCAAGGGATACGCAGTATTTT
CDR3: CASSHKPGQSRDTQYF

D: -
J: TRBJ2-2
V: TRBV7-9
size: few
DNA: TGTGCCAGCAGGAGATACACCGGGGAGCTGTTTTTT
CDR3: CASRRYTGELFF

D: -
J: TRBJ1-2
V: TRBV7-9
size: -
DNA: TGTGCCAGCAGCGGCCGGACAAGCTATGGCTACACCTTC
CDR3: CASSGRTSYGYTF

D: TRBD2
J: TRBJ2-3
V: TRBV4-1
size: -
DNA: TGCGCCAGCAGCCAAAGCAGCGGGGCCCGCACAGATACGCAGTATTTT
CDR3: CASSQSSGARTDTQYF

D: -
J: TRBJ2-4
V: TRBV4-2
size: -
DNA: TGTGCCAGCAGCCCCGGGACTGGGGAAAACATTCAGTACTTC
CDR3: CASSPGTGENIQYF

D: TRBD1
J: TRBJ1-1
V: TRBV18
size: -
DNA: TGTGCCAGCCAAACCACCGGGACAGACAGAGAAGCTTTCTTT
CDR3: CASQTTGTDREAFF

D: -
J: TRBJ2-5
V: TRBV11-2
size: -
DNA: TGTGCCAGCAGCTTAGATTCAGGGTACCAAGAGACCCAGTACTTC
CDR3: CASSLDSGYQETQYF

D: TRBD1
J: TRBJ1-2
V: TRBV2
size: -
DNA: TGTGCCAGCAGAGGACAGGGGAGTTATGGCTACACCTTC
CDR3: CASRGQGSYGYTF

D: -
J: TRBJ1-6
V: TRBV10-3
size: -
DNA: TGTGCCATCAGTGTAACAGGTGATAATTCACCCCTCCACTTT
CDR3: CAISVTGDNSPLHF

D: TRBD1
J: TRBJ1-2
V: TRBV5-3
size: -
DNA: TGTGCCAGAAGCCCGGAATGCGGGACAGGGGCCCCTAGCTATGGCTACACCTTC
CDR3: CARSPECGTGAPSYGYTF